This TCR beta chain stems from a study of blood T cell repertoires in COVID-19. Whole-study context: Whether acute or convalescent, the COVID-19 samples came from the United States, Italy and Spain.

The V gene lost 1 base and the J gene lost 7 bases, with 10 bases spanning the gap. The CDR3 loop spans 12 amino acids. Germline V gene lookup returns CDR1 GTSNPN and CDR2 SVGIG (reference sequence). Methods used by the authors: Reference gene primer amplification gave estimated nucleated cell counts. Assay: immunoSEQ multiplex PCR; the TCRdb copy retains only in-frame clones and omits some. V and J calls and clone size are given by that table; D and trimming were obtained from the DNA. The sample has around 94,000 clones, 70% to 90% seen once; the top ten hold roughly 2%. Sequencing used peripheral blood. The V gene is TRBV30, the J gene TRBJ1-1, with D possibly being TRBD1 (6 bases). The TCR comes from a man in his fifties or sixties with active COVID-19. The CDR3 here is CAWSARRGEAFF. The CDR3 nucleotides are TGTGCCTGGAGTGCCCGCAGGGGTGAAGCTTTCTTT.